This TCR beta chain is drawn from a study of blood T cell repertoires in COVID-19. The age range of participants was 18 to 89 years, with residence in around 22 US areas. This CDR3 comprises 17 residues. Authors' methods: Reference gene primer amplification yielded estimated nucleated cell counts. Clones were sequenced by immunoSEQ multiplex PCR, and TCRdb holds only the in-frame ones, with some missing. V and J calls and clone size are copied from that table; D and trimming were computed from the DNA. The repertoire includes around 450,000 clones, 87% of them detected once, and around 0.64% sits in the top ten.

The sequenced sample was PBMCs or T cells enriched from blood (not recorded which). The receptor comes from a woman under 30 who had recovered from COVID-19. The rearrangement links TRBV12-2 to TRBJ1-6. TRBV12-2 is designated a pseudogene. The CDR3 sequence is CASRSPAPGGLNSPLHF. CDR3 coding DNA: TGTGCAAGTCGCTCCCCCGCCCCGGGGGGCCTTAATTCACCCCTCCACTTT.